Listed here are 32 T cell receptor beta chains from one sample, sequenced in a study of PD-L1 blockade in urothelial cancer. The time point here: pretreatment peripheral blood. TCRdb's copy holds only in-frame clones and misses some; the assay was immunoSEQ multiplex PCR. The data contain 45,000 to 60,000 clones, around 86% of them singletons. The starting material was PBMCs, obtained around atezolizumab (anti-PD-L1) treatment. The receptors shown here come from a man aged 50-60 years with urothelial cancer.

Only a few counts were recorded for this clone. V usage is TRBV5-1 and J usage is TRBJ1-4, with TRBD1 matching over 7 bases. The V and J ends lost 3 bases and 3 bases, in that order; junction bases with no gene match: 5. Germline lookup yields CDR1 SGHRS and CDR2 YFSETQ. The CDR3 loop spans 15 amino acids. CDR3 loop: CASSSTGDPNEKLFF. CDR3 sequence (DNA): TGCGCCAGCAGCTCTACAGGGGATCCTAATGAAAAACTGTTTTTT.

The DNA of the CDR3 is TGTGCCAGCAGCGTGTCCGGGACAGGGAACTATGGCTACACCTTC. This translates into CASSVSGTGNYGYTF. The chain uses TRBV7-8 and TRBJ1-2; 9 bases map to TRBD1. Per germline, CDR1 SGHVS and CDR2 FQNEAQ. V lost 5 bases to trimming and J lost 2 bases; unmatched junction nucleotides: 6. The CDR3 runs 15 residues. Full variable domain (missing parts from reference TRBV7-8 and TRBJ1-2): GAGVSQSPRYKVAKRGQDVALRCDPISGHVSLFWYQQALGQGPEFLTYFQNEAQLDKSGLPSDRFFAERPEGSVSTLKIQRTQQEDSAVYLCASSVSGTGNYGYTFGSGTRLTVV.

This clone occurred a few times. V gene TRBV6-4 combines with J gene TRBJ2-1, with TRBD1 matching over 9 bases. This CDR3 is 15 amino acids long. V shed 6 bases, J shed 4 bases, and the junction held 7 bases outside the gene matches. Germline loops: CDR1 MRHNA, CDR2 SNTAGT. The CDR3 protein is CASSAGTGTYNEQFF. In DNA, the CDR3 is TGTGCCAGCAGCGCCGGGACAGGGACTTACAATGAGCAGTTCTTC.

The rearrangement uses TRBV12-5 and TRBJ1-5; TRBD1 matches at 8 bases. After removal of 5 bases from V and 2 bases from J, the junction contained 11 bases not matched to a gene. The CDR3 has 17 residues. Germline lookup yields CDR1 LGHNT and CDR2 FRNRAP. CDR3 protein: CASGIGQGRSGNQPQHF. The CDR3 DNA is TGTGCTAGTGGTATCGGACAGGGTAGATCGGGCAATCAGCCCCAGCATTTT.

This clone was seen only once. This sequence joins TRBV7-6 and TRBJ2-2; 7 bases are a match to TRBD2. The trim removed 5 bases at V and 7 bases at J, leaving 7 bases unmatched. The CDR3 extends over 14 amino acids. Germline values: CDR1 SGHVS, CDR2 FNYEAQ. CDR3 region: CASSGRLAGGELFF. CDR3 bases: TGTGCCAGCAGCGGACGACTAGCCGGCGGGGAGCTGTTTTTT.

The chain joins TRBV11-2 to TRBJ1-2, with D maybe TRBD1 (6 bases). Trimming stripped 0 bases from V and 4 bases from J, with 15 bases between. The CDR3 has 16 residues. CDR1 and CDR2 (germline): SGHAT, FQNNGV. The CDR3 region is CASSLDPGDRPYGYTF. Written as DNA, the CDR3 is TGTGCCAGCAGCTTAGATCCCGGAGACAGGCCCTATGGCTACACCTTC.

This clone was recorded only once. The CDR3, as DNA: TGTGCCAGCAGCTTAGATTGCGACACCATATATTTT. This gives the protein CASSLDCDTIYF. The chain has TRBV11-3 and TRBJ1-3, with no clear D. Germline V gives CDR1 SGHNT, CDR2 YENEEA. This CDR3 region has 12 residues. Trimming removed 0 bases from V and 8 bases from J, with 5 bases in between.

V usage is TRBV6-6 and J usage is TRBJ1-3; the match to TRBD1 covers 8 bases. Trimming removed 3 bases from V and 0 bases from J; junction bases left unmatched: 4. The CDR3 extends over 16 amino acids. Looked up from germline, CDR1 is MNHNY and CDR2 is SVGAGI (reference sequence). In DNA form, the CDR3 reads TGTGCCAGCAGTTATCCGACAGGGGTCTCTGGAAACACCATATATTTT. It translates to CASSYPTGVSGNTIYF.

V and J are TRBV23-1 and TRBJ1-1; TRBD1 aligns across 7 bases. TRBV23-1 is an open reading frame, and its role is uncertain. The CDR3 loop spans 19 amino acids. V was clipped by 0 bases and J by 1 base; unmatched bases: 14. CDR3 residues: CASSQSSPGCWTGNTEAFF. CDR3 coding DNA: TGCGCCAGCAGTCAATCGTCCCCCGGATGCTGGACAGGGAACACTGAAGCTTTCTTT.

The gene calls are TRBV15 and TRBJ1-5; TRBD1 is a possible D gene (5 bases). Germline lookup yields CDR1 LNHNV and CDR2 YYDKDF (reference sequence). The CDR3 contains 15 residues. Deletions cut 3 bases from V and 0 bases from J, with 9 bases between. The CDR3 DNA reads TGTGCCACCAGCAGCCAGGGCCGTAGCAATCAGCCCCAGCATTTT. Translating gives CATSSQGRSNQPQHF.

The chain recombines TRBV10-1 with TRBJ2-7; TRBD2 aligns across 9 bases. CDR3 length: 14 residues. Germline values: CDR1 WNHNN, CDR2 SYGVQD (reference sequence). After removal of 6 bases from V and 0 bases from J, the junction contained 3 bases not matched to a gene. CDR3 loop: CASSAAGGSYEQYF. CDR3 DNA sequence: TGCGCCAGCAGCGCAGCGGGAGGCTCCTACGAGCAGTACTTC.

There are a few counts of this clone. The chain is built from TRBV2 and TRBJ1-5; D unclear. The CDR3 sequence is 13 residues long. The V gene's germline CDR1 is SNHLY and CDR2 FYNNEI. V was cut by 6 bases and J by 7 bases, with 13 bases left in between. CDR3 in amino acids: CASREGGWQPQHF. DNA for the CDR3: TGTGCCAGCAGGGAGGGTGGTTGGCAGCCCCAGCATTTT.

This clone appeared a few times. The genes are TRBV7-9 and TRBJ1-2; D not resolved. Germline CDR1 and CDR2: SEHNR and FQNEAQ (reference sequence). Between the trimmed V and J ends, which lost 1 base and 4 bases, there was a span of 7 bases. CDR3 length equals 13 residues. DNA for the CDR3: TGTGCCAGCAGCTTAGGGGCCACCTATGGCTACACCTTC. It codes for CASSLGATYGYTF.

The rearrangement links TRBV2 to TRBJ1-5, with a possible D match to TRBD1 (5 bases). The CDR3 is made up of 15 amino acids. V was shortened by 0 bases and J by 3 bases, with 9 bases between the two germline ends. Germline-derived CDR1 and CDR2 are SNHLY and FYNNEI. CDR3 protein: CASSEALGDNQPQHF. CDR3 sequence (DNA): TGTGCCAGCAGTGAAGCGTTAGGGGACAATCAGCCCCAGCATTTT.

The rearrangement links TRBV7-9 to TRBJ2-3, with D hard to call. There are 12 residues in the CDR3. In germline, CDR1 is SEHNR, CDR2 FQNEAQ (reference sequence). V lost 5 bases and J 0 bases, leaving 3 bases between the germline ends. CDR3 sequence: CASSPSTDTQYF. CDR3 nucleotide sequence: TGTGCCAGCAGCCCTAGCACAGATACGCAGTATTTT.

The V and J genes are TRBV18 and TRBJ2-7; D gene unclear. Germline V gene data show CDR1 as KGHSH and CDR2 as LQKENI. Trimming pared 4 bases from V and 5 bases from J, leaving 6 bases between. The CDR3 totals 11 residues. As DNA, the CDR3 is TGTGCCAGCTCACTAACAGACGAGCAGTACTTC. As protein: CASSLTDEQYF.

V usage is TRBV5-4 and J usage is TRBJ2-7; no definite D call. The ends were cut back, 3 bases at V and 3 bases at J, with 10 bases in the middle. The CDR3 covers 13 residues. Germline lookup yields CDR1 SGHNT and CDR2 YYREEE (reference sequence). The DNA for the CDR3 is TGTGCCAGCAGCTCGCAGTCCAACTACGAGCAGTACTTC. This encodes CASSSQSNYEQYF.

There are a few counts of this clone. V is TRBV19 and J is TRBJ1-1, with D unclear. The CDR3 sequence is 12 residues long. Trimming shortened V by 4 bases and J by 4 bases, and 7 bases separated the two germline ends. In germline, CDR1 is LNHDA, CDR2 SQIVND (reference sequence). The CDR3 spells CASSRGGTEAFF. In DNA, the CDR3 is TGTGCCAGTAGTAGGGGAGGCACTGAAGCTTTCTTT.

This clone was counted only a few times. The chain couples TRBV7-9 to TRBJ1-3, with a weak D call TRBD1 (6 bases). With 5 bases removed from V and 0 bases from J, the gap between germline ends came to 20 bases. The V gene's germline CDR1 is SEHNR and CDR2 FQNEAQ (reference sequence). The CDR3 extends over 18 amino acids. The CDR3 DNA is TGTGCCAGCAGCCATAGGGCGGGAGGACAGAGCTCTGGAAACACCATATATTTT. Translating gives CASSHRAGGQSSGNTIYF.

The chain couples TRBV7-9 to TRBJ1-2; D is unresolved. CDR3 length: 16 amino acids. Trimming removed 7 bases from V and 6 bases from J, with 24 bases in between. Germline-derived CDR1 and CDR2 are SEHNR and FQNEAQ (reference sequence). CDR3 loop: CASTSPSSGSNDGYTF. DNA for the CDR3: TGTGCCAGCACTTCCCCCAGCTCGGGGAGTAATGATGGCTACACCTTC.

This chain links TRBV13 with TRBJ2-2; D remains unclear. There are 15 residues in the CDR3. The germline V gene encodes CDR1 PRHDT and CDR2 FYEKMQ (reference sequence). The V gene lost 5 bases and the J gene lost 1 base, with 11 bases spanning the gap. CDR3 nucleotides: TGTGCCAGCAGCCTATACACAGAGAACACCGGGGAGCTGTTTTTT. The encoded protein is CASSLYTENTGELFF.

There are a few counts of this clone. The chain has TRBV28 and TRBJ1-1, with 7 bases fitting TRBD1. Looked up from germline, CDR1 is MDHEN and CDR2 is SYDVKM. The CDR3 consists of 16 residues. V trimming: 6 bases; J trimming: 1 base; junction bases outside the gene matches: 11. DNA of the CDR3: TGTGCCAGCAGGTTTCCGTCGACAGGGCGGAACACTGAAGCTTTCTTT. Protein: CASRFPSTGRNTEAFF.

This clone was seen more than once but under ten times. The chain links TRBV5-1 to TRBJ1-6, with D perhaps matching TRBD1 (5 bases). The CDR3 is 18 amino acids. Germline-derived CDR1 and CDR2 are SGHRS and YFSETQ. V lost 0 bases and J lost 0, with 13 bases in between. CDR3 nucleotides: TGCGCCAGCAGCTTGGCAGGGCAGACAAGCTCCTATAATTCACCCCTCCACTTT. Its translation is CASSLAGQTSSYNSPLHF.

The V call is TRBV6-5, the J call TRBJ2-1; no clear D gene. V lost 2 bases to trimming and J lost 5 bases, with 7 bases between them. The germline CDR1 and CDR2 sequences are MNHEY and SVGAGI. The CDR3 length is 13 residues. In DNA form, the CDR3 reads TGTGCCAGCAGTTACGGTCAGAACAATGAGCAGTTCTTC. This encodes CASSYGQNNEQFF.

The J gene is TRBJ1-2, the V gene TRBV2, with D possibly TRBD1 on 5 matching bases. In germline, CDR1 is SNHLY, CDR2 FYNNEI. This CDR3 region has 15 residues. V shed 8 bases and J shed 1 base, with 17 bases lying between them. The CDR3 sequence is CASGPGGTDNYGYTF. Here the CDR3 DNA reads TGTGCCAGCGGCCCCGGGGGTACAGATAACTATGGCTACACCTTC.

The chain couples TRBV2 to TRBJ2-7; D might be TRBD2 (5 bases). V was cut by 6 bases and J by 3 bases, with 12 bases left in between. Looked up from germline, CDR1 is SNHLY and CDR2 is FYNNEI. This CDR3 region has 13 residues. Here the CDR3 DNA reads TGTGCCAGCAGCTCGCGGGTAGACTACGAGCAGTACGTC. Its protein is CASSSRVDYEQYV.

This clone is labeled medium-sized. The J gene is TRBJ1-2, the V gene TRBV2; D is perhaps TRBD1 (6 bases). CDR1 is SNHLY and CDR2 is FYNNEI in the germline V gene. The CDR3 loop spans 16 amino acids. Trimming removed 10 bases at V and 3 bases at J, with 24 bases between. The CDR3 DNA follows: TGTGCCACCCTGGGGGCAGTTGACGTAGGGTACTATGGCTACACCTTC. Its translation is CATLGAVDVGYYGYTF.

CDR3 nucleotide sequence: TGTGCCAGCAGGCCCGGCTTTGGGGGGGTCGGGGAGCTGTTTTTT. The encoded protein is CASRPGFGGVGELFF. This chain links TRBV27 with TRBJ2-2, with 7 bases identical to TRBD2. With V trimmed by 6 bases and J by 7 bases, 11 bases remained unmatched. From germline, CDR1 is MNHEY and CDR2 SMNVEV (reference sequence). CDR3 length: 15 residues.

The chain uses TRBV28 and TRBJ1-1; the match to TRBD1 covers 11 bases. The CDR3 is 14 residues long. Unmatched junction bases numbered 4, after V lost 6 bases and J lost 4 bases. Germline CDR1 MDHEN, CDR2 SYDVKM. The CDR3 coding sequence is TGTGCCAGCAGCCCCGGGACAGGGGGCACTGAAGCTTTCTTT. This codes for CASSPGTGGTEAFF.

This clone showed up just once. The chain has TRBV27 and TRBJ1-2, with a tentative D call TRBD1 (5 bases). CDR3 length: 18 amino acids. V was cut by 5 bases and J by 0 bases, with 22 bases left in between. Germline V lookup: CDR1 MNHEY, CDR2 SMNVEV (reference sequence). CDR3 sequence reads: CASSERQGYETANYGYTF. The CDR3 coding sequence is TGTGCCAGCAGTGAAAGGCAGGGATATGAGACAGCTAACTATGGCTACACCTTC.

This clone was observed a handful of times. This rearrangement joins TRBV25-1 to TRBJ2-7; the match to TRBD2 covers 9 bases. The J segment lost 2 bases and the V segment lost 7 bases, leaving 9 bases of the junction unmatched. This CDR3 comprises 15 residues. Germline values: CDR1 MGHDK, CDR2 SYGVNS. CDR3 protein: CASTSLTSGTYEQYF. CDR3 bases: TGTGCCAGCACCTCCCTGACTAGCGGAACCTACGAGCAGTACTTC.

This sequence joins TRBV6-1 and TRBJ2-7, with D perhaps TRBD1 (6 bases). The germline gives CDR1 MNHNS, CDR2 SASEGT. The CDR3 is 14 residues long. V lost 3 bases and J 1 base, leaving 10 bases between the germline ends. CDR3 nucleotides: TGTGCCAGCAGTGACGAAACAGGGTCCTACGAGCAGTACGTC. Residues: CASSDETGSYEQYV.